These 21 T cell receptor beta chains share one sample of origin, sequenced in a study of CD8 T cells in ankylosing spondylitis. TCRdb analysed the 5' RACE reads with MiXCR anew, one entry per CDR3 protein. This sample has 200,000 to 300,000 distinct CDR3 sequences, with about 10% found just once. Sequencing was done on a sample of blood, either unsorted or a sorted T cell fraction (not recorded which). Every receptor here comes from a male donor with ankylosing spondylitis or in good health (not recorded which).

At least ten counts were recorded for this clonotype. DNA for the CDR3: TGCAGTGCTCCCCGGACTAGCGGGTTTTCCTACAATGAGCAGTTCTTC. It codes for CSAPRTSGFSYNEQFF. The chain couples TRBV20-1 to TRBJ2-1; 11 bases match TRBD2. The CDR3 extends over 16 amino acids. CDR1 is DFQATT and CDR2 is SNEGSKA in the germline V gene (reference sequence). After removal of 5 bases from V and 1 base from J, the junction contained 7 bases not matched to a gene.

The table lists this clonotype with many counts. The rearrangement uses TRBV6-1 and TRBJ1-5; D is undetermined. From germline, CDR1 is MNHNS and CDR2 SASEGT. The CDR3 runs 13 residues. Trimming cost V 6 bases and J 5 bases, with 11 bases left between them. The CDR3 here is CASSPTLDQPQHF. The CDR3 DNA reads TGTGCCAGCAGCCCCACTCTGGATCAGCCCCAGCATTTT.

This clonotype occurred a few times. This chain joins TRBV5-1 and TRBJ1-2; D may be TRBD1 (5 bases). CDR1 is SGHRS and CDR2 is YFSETQ in the germline V gene. The CDR3 runs 14 residues. The V end lost 1 base, the J end lost 6 bases, and 13 bases lay between the germline ends. CDR3 in amino acids: CASSLTGRVDGYTF. The CDR3 DNA is TGCGCCAGCAGCTTGACTGGCAGGGTAGATGGCTACACCTTC.

This clonotype has at least ten counts. The chain is built from TRBV10-2 and TRBJ2-5; 7 positions agree with TRBD1. V lost 4 bases, J lost 4 bases, and 3 bases stayed unmatched. Germline lookup yields CDR1 WSHSY and CDR2 SAAADI. This CDR3 spans 13 amino acids. This chain's CDR3 is CASSGAGGETQYF. The DNA of the CDR3 is TGCGCCAGCAGTGGGGCAGGGGGAGAGACCCAGTACTTC.

The chain joins TRBV7-9 to TRBJ2-3; the D is unclear. Trimming took 2 bases from V and 5 from J, leaving 5 bases between them. CDR1 and CDR2 (germline): SEHNR, FQNEAQ (reference sequence). This CDR3 contains 12 residues. CDR3 loop: CASSLRRDTQYF. The CDR3 DNA reads as TGTGCCAGCAGCTTACGGCGAGATACGCAGTATTTT.

Many counts were recorded for this clonotype. The chain combines TRBV6-5 with TRBJ2-7; 7 nucleotides agree with TRBD2. V lost 2 bases and J lost 4; bases outside the gene matches: 8. The CDR3 contains 15 residues. In germline, CDR1 is MNHEY, CDR2 SVGAGI. The CDR3 coding sequence is TGTGCCAGCAGTTACCCACTAGCGAATACTTACGAGCAGTACTTC. This gives the protein CASSYPLANTYEQYF.

This clonotype was detected ten times or more. The chain has TRBV4-1 and TRBJ1-5, with D uncertain. Per germline, CDR1 MGHRA and CDR2 YSYEKL. V was trimmed by 1 base and J by 1 base, leaving 5 bases between them. CDR3 length: 14 amino acids. The CDR3 coding sequence is TGCGCCAGCAGCCAAGGGGTAAGCAATCAGCCCCAGCATTTT. Translating it yields CASSQGVSNQPQHF.

In its sample, this clonotype was seen many times. CDR3 coding DNA: TGTGCCACCCTGGACGGCTACGAGCAGTACTTC. This codes for CATLDGYEQYF. The rearrangement uses TRBV10-3 and TRBJ2-7; no definite D call. This CDR3 contains 11 residues. CDR1 and CDR2 from the germline V gene are ENHRY and SYGVKD. V was cut by 10 bases and J by 3 bases, with 10 bases left in between.

This clonotype was found many times. CDR3 loop: CASSPSADTNTGELFF. Here the CDR3 DNA reads TGTGCCAGCTCCCCTTCGGCGGATACGAACACCGGGGAGCTGTTTTTT. The V call is TRBV18, the J call TRBJ2-2, with D unresolved. The CDR3 loop spans 16 amino acids. V lost 6 bases, J lost 0 bases, and 14 bases lay in between. Germline lookup yields CDR1 KGHSH and CDR2 LQKENI.

The sample holds a few counts of this clonotype. The rearrangement uses TRBV2 and TRBJ2-7; 10 bases are shared with TRBD1. CDR1 SNHLY and CDR2 FYNNEI come from the germline V gene. The V and J ends lost 5 bases and 4 bases, in that order; junction bases with no gene match: 5. This CDR3 has 14 amino acids. In DNA form, the CDR3 reads TGTGCCAGCAGTTCCCCGGACAGGGGGTACGAGCAGTACTTC. This codes for CASSSPDRGYEQYF.

This clonotype was seen repeatedly, ten times or more. The chain joins TRBV7-2 to TRBJ1-2, with D maybe TRBD1 (5 bases). The germline V gene encodes CDR1 SGHTA and CDR2 FQGNSA. V gave up 6 bases and J gave up 3 bases, with 11 bases separating them. The CDR3 consists of 13 residues. CDR3 nucleotides: TGTGCCAGCAGTCAGGGAGTTGACTATGGCTACACCTTC. Its translation: CASSQGVDYGYTF.

This clonotype was detected ten times or more. V is TRBV21-1 and J is TRBJ2-4. TRBV21-1 is a pseudogene segment. CDR3 length: 17 amino acids. CDR3: CASSNYLLAIAKNIQYF. CDR3 nucleotides: TGTGCCAGCAGCAACTACCTACTTGCTATAGCCAAAAACATTCAGTACTTC.

This clonotype was counted many times. The gene calls are TRBV3-1 and TRBJ2-2; 8 bases are a match to TRBD2. The CDR3 runs to 16 residues. The trim removed 4 bases at V and 1 base at J, leaving 5 bases unmatched. CDR1 is LGHDT, CDR2 YNNKEL, per germline (reference sequence). The CDR3 protein is CASSLPREGNTGELFF. The DNA for the CDR3 is TGTGCCAGCAGCCTTCCCCGGGAGGGGAACACCGGGGAGCTGTTTTTT.

In its sample, this clonotype was seen many times. The V gene is TRBV10-3, the J gene TRBJ2-2, with D perhaps matching TRBD1 (6 bases). The ends were cut back, 4 bases at V and 4 bases at J, with 10 bases in the middle. Germline-derived CDR1 and CDR2 are ENHRY and SYGVKD. This CDR3 is built from 14 residues. The CDR3 DNA reads as TGTGCCATCAGTGGACAGGCCATCACCGGGGAGCTGTTTTTT. This translates into CAISGQAITGELFF.

Comment on this clonotype: Since a much larger clone is just one base distant, this may be a read error. The rearrangement joins TRBV20-1 to TRBJ2-7; 7 bases are shared with TRBD2. The germline CDR1 and CDR2 sequences are DFQATT and SNEGSKA (reference sequence). The CDR3 loop spans 15 amino acids. The chain's CDR3 is CSAREGSGVVYEQHF. The CDR3 DNA reads as TGCAGTGCTAGAGAAGGAAGCGGGGTTGTCTACGAGCAGCACTTC.

This clonotype has at least ten counts. V is TRBV7-8 and J is TRBJ2-6; 7 bases are a match to TRBD1. V lost 3 bases, J lost 2 bases, and 4 bases stayed unmatched. CDR1 is SGHVS, CDR2 FQNEAQ, per germline. The CDR3 is 16 amino acids. The CDR3 DNA reads TGTGCCAGCAGCTTCGACAGGGTGCCTGGGGCCAACGTCCTGACTTTC. Translation: CASSFDRVPGANVLTF.

This clonotype was found many times. This chain connects TRBV5-1 to TRBJ1-4, with 8 positions matching TRBD1. The germline V gene has CDR1 SGHRS and CDR2 YFSETQ. This CDR3 contains 15 residues. Germline trimming cut 3 bases from V and 7 bases from J; bases unmatched to any gene: 8. DNA of the CDR3: TGCGCCAGCAGCTCTACGACAGGGGCTAGTGAAAAACTGTTTTTT. Its translation: CASSSTTGASEKLFF.

This clonotype was counted at least ten times. The V call is TRBV6-5, the J call TRBJ2-2; a possible D gene is TRBD2 (5 bases). Deletions cut 2 bases from V and 0 bases from J, with 10 bases between. This CDR3 contains 16 residues. Germline CDR1 is MNHEY and CDR2 is SVGAGI. The CDR3 DNA follows: TGTGCCAGCAGTTACAGCGGTCTCTCGAACACCGGGGAGCTGTTTTTT. This encodes CASSYSGLSNTGELFF.

In this sample, this clonotype turned up many times. The J gene is TRBJ2-1, the V gene TRBV5-1; 10 bases are shared with TRBD2. This CDR3 is 16 amino acids long. CDR1 is SGHRS and CDR2 is YFSETQ in the germline V gene. V lost 0 bases, J lost 8 bases, and 8 bases stayed unmatched. The CDR3 sequence is CASSLARSGGADEQFF. The DNA for the CDR3 is TGCGCCAGCAGCTTGGCCCGGAGCGGGGGGGCCGATGAGCAGTTCTTC. The full variable domain, with the rest looked up from reference TRBV5-1 and TRBJ2-1, is KAGVTQTPRYLIKTRGQQVTLSCSPISGHRSVSWYQQTPGQGLQFLFEYFSETQRNKGNFPGRFSGRQFSNSRSEMNVSTLELGDSALYLCASSLARSGGADEQFFGPGTRLTVL.

This chain uses TRBV2 with TRBJ2-1, with 9 bases identical to TRBD1. V dropped 5 bases and J dropped 8; count of bases not matched to a gene: 7. Per germline, CDR1 SNHLY and CDR2 FYNNEI. The CDR3 consists of 14 residues. The DNA of the CDR3 is TGTGCCAGCAGTATTGGGACAGGGAGGGATGAGCAGTTCTTC. It specifies CASSIGTGRDEQFF.

This clonotype showed up many times. This chain links TRBV11-3 with TRBJ2-7; perhaps TRBD2 as D (5 bases). Trimming cost V 2 bases and J 6 bases, with 11 bases left between them. Looked up from germline, CDR1 is SGHNT and CDR2 is YENEEA. The CDR3 runs 13 residues. As DNA, the CDR3 is TGTGCCAGCAGCTTACTAGCCTCCACCGAGCAGTACTTC. It specifies CASSLLASTEQYF.